The TCR beta chain described here comes from a study of monozygotic twins with inflammatory bowel disease. Study findings and constraints: Healthy co-twins had higher TCRbeta inverse Simpson diversity than their IBD twins. Distinguishing T cell subtypes was not possible. The sharing of clonotypes with others was lower in IBD patients than in healthy twins, especially with disease activity.

This CDR3 comprises 14 residues. Germline assignment: CDR1 SGHTA and CDR2 FQGNSA. Remarks on this clonotype: Its cognate antigen is unknown.

TCRdb reprocessed the 5' RACE reads; each CDR3 protein has one entry and no DNA is given. The listing records over 350,000 distinct CDR3 sequences. Sequenced input: blood. The source is a human donor with ulcerative colitis or Crohn's disease, or a healthy co-twin of an affected twin (not recorded which). The chain is built from TRBV7-2 and TRBJ2-7; there is no DNA to check the TCRdb D call of TRBD1. CDR3: CASSFQGGNYEQYF. Full variable domain (remainder filled in from reference TRBV7-2 and TRBJ2-7): GAGVSQSPSNKVTEKGKDVELRCDPISGHTALYWYRQSLGQGLEFLIYFQGNSAPDKSGLPSDRFSAERTGGSVSTLTIQRTQQEDSAVYLCASSFQGGNYEQYFGPGTRLTVT.